This T cell receptor beta chain was documented in a study of T cells after yellow fever vaccination. TCRdb re-called the 5' RACE reads with MiXCR, one entry per CDR3 protein. The repertoire has 600,000 to 750,000 distinct CDR3 sequences, roughly an eighth of them found once; the top ten carry about 16%. This clonotype was counted at least ten times. The origin of this receptor is a man aged 30 to 39 who received the YFV17D yellow fever vaccine. The sample here was PBMCs, taken on the day of the yellow fever booster vaccination.

The chain's CDR3 is CASSRGHNEQFF. Here the CDR3 DNA reads TGTGCCAGCAGCCGGGGGCACAATGAGCAGTTCTTC. The V call is TRBV12-3 or TRBV12-4, the J call TRBJ2-1; D is perhaps TRBD1 or TRBD2 (6 bases each). The CDR3 extends over 12 amino acids. V was cut by 6 bases and J by 5 bases, with 8 bases left in between.